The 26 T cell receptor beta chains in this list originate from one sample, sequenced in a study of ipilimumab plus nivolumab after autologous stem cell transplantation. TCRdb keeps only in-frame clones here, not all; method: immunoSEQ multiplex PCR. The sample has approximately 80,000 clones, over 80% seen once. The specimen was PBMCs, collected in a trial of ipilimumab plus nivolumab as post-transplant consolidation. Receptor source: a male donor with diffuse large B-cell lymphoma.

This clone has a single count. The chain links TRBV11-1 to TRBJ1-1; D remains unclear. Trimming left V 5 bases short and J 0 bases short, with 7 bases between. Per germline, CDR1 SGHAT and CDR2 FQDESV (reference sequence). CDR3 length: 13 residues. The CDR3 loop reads CASSPQLNTEAFF. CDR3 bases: TGTGCCAGCAGCCCTCAGTTGAACACTGAAGCTTTCTTT.

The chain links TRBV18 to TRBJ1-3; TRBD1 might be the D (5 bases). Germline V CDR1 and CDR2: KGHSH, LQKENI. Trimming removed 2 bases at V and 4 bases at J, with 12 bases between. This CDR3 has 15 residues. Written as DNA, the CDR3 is TGTGCCAGCTCACCAAGGTCGGGGGTCGGAAACACCATATATTTT. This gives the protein CASSPRSGVGNTIYF.

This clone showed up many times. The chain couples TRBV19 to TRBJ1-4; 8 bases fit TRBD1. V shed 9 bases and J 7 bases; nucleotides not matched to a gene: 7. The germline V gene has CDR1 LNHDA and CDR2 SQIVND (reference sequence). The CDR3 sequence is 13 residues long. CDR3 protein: CASGRQGSEKLFF. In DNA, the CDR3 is TGTGCCAGCGGCCGACAGGGGAGTGAAAAACTGTTTTTT. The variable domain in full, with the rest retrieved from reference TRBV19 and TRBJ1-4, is DGGITQSPKYLFRKEGQNVTLSCEQNLNHDAMYWYRQDPGQGLRLIYYSQIVNDFQKGDIAEGYSVSREKKESFPLTVTSAQKNPTAFYLCASGRQGSEKLFFGSGTQLSVL.

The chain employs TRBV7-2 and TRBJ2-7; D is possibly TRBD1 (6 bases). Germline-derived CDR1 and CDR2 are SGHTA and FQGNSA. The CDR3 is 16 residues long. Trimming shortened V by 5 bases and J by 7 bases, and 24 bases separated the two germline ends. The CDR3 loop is CASSPSPPGVSREQYF. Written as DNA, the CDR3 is TGTGCCAGCAGCCCTAGCCCGCCAGGGGTTTCTCGGGAGCAGTACTTC.

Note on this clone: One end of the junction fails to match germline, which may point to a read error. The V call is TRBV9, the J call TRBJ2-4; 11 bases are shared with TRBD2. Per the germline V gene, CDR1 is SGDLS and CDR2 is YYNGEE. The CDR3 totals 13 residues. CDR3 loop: CASSPRTSGPQNF. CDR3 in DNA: TGTGCCAGCAGCCCCCGGACTAGCGGGCCCCAAAACTTC.

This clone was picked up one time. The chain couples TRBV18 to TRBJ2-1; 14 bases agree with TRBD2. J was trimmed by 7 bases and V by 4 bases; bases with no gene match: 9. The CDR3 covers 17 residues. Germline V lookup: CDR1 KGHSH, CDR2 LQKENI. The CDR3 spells CASSHPRLAGGRNEQFF. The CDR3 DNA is TGTGCCAGCTCACACCCCCGACTAGCGGGGGGGAGGAATGAGCAGTTCTTC.

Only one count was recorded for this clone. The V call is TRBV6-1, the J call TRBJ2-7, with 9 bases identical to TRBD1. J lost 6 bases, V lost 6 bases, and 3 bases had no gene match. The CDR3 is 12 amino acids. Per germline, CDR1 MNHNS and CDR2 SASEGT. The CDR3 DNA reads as TGTGCCAGCAGACAGGGGGCGCGCGAGCAGTACTTC. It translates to CASRQGAREQYF.

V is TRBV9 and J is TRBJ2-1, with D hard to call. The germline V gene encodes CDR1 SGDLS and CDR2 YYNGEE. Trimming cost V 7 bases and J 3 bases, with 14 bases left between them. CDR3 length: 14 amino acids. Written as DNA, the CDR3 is TGTGCCAGCGGCCTATCCGGCTTCTACAATGAGCAGTTCTTC. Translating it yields CASGLSGFYNEQFF.

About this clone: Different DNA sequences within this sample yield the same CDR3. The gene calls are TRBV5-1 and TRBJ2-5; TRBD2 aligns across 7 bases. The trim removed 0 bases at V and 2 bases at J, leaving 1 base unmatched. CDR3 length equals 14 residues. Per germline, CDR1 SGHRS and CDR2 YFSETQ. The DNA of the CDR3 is TGCGCCAGCAGCTTGGGAGCGGGGCAAGAGACCCAGTACTTC. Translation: CASSLGAGQETQYF.

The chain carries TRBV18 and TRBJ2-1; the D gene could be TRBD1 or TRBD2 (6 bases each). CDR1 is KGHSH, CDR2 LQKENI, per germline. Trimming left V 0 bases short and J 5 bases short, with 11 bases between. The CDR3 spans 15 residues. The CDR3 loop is CASSPPGGRDNEQFF. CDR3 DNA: TGTGCCAGCTCACCACCGGGGGGCCGCGACAATGAGCAGTTCTTC.

CDR3 residues: CASSDTGSYNSPLHF. The CDR3 DNA is TGTGCCAGCAGCGATACAGGGTCCTATAATTCACCCCTCCACTTT. The rearrangement uses TRBV5-6 and TRBJ1-6, with D perhaps TRBD1 (6 bases). CDR1 and CDR2 (germline): SGHDT, YYEEEE. The CDR3 runs to 15 residues. Trimming shortened V by 4 bases and J by 1 base, and 9 bases separated the two germline ends.

CDR3 region: CAWMGRVSTDTQYF. The DNA of the CDR3 is TGTGCCTGGATGGGAAGGGTTAGCACAGATACGCAGTATTTT. V usage is TRBV30 and J usage is TRBJ2-3; D gene unclear. Trimming shortened V by 4 bases and J by 0 bases, and 11 bases separated the two germline ends. The germline V gene has CDR1 GTSNPN and CDR2 SVGIG (reference sequence). The CDR3 is 14 amino acids.

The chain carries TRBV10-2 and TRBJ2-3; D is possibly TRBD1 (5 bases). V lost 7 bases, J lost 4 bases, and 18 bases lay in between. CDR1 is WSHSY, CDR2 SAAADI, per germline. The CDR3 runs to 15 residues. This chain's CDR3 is CASTLTALVADTQYF. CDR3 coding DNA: TGCGCCAGCACTTTGACAGCCCTAGTGGCAGATACGCAGTATTTT.

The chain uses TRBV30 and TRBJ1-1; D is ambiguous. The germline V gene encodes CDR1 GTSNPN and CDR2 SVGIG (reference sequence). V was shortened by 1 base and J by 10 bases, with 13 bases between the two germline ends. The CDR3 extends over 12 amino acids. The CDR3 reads CAWSDISVGAFF. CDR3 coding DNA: TGTGCCTGGAGTGACATATCAGTAGGAGCTTTCTTT.

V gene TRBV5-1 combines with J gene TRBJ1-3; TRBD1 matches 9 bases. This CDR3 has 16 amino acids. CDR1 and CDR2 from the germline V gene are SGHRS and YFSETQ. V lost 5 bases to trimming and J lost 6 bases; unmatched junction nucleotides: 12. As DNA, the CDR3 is TGCGCCAGCAGTCTCCAACCGGGACAGGGCGAAAACACCATATATTTT. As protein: CASSLQPGQGENTIYF.

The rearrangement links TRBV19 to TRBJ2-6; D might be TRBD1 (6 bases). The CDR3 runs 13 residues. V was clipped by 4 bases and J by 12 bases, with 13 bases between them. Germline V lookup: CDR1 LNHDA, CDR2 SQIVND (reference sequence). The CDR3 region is CASSTRQVSVLTF. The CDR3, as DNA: TGTGCCAGTAGTACTCGACAGGTCAGCGTCCTGACTTTC.

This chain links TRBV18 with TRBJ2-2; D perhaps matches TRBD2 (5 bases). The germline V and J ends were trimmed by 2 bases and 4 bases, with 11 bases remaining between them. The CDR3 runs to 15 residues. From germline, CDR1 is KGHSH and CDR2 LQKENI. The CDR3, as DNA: TGTGCCAGCTCACCAGGTAGCGAGAGCACCGGGGAGCTGTTTTTT. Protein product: CASSPGSESTGELFF. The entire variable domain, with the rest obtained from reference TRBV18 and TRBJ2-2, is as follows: NAGVMQNPRHLVRRRGQEARLRCSPMKGHSHVYWYRQLPEEGLKFMVYLQKENIIDESGMPKERFSAEFPKEGPSILRIQQVVRGDSAAYFCASSPGSESTGELFFGEGSRLTVL.

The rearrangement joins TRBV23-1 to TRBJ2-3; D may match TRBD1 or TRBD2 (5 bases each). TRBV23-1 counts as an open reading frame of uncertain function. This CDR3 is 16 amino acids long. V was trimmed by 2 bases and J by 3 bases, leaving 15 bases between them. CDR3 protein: CASSQPSGLFTDTQYF. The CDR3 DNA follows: TGCGCCAGCAGTCAACCGTCGGGGCTTTTTACAGATACGCAGTATTTT.

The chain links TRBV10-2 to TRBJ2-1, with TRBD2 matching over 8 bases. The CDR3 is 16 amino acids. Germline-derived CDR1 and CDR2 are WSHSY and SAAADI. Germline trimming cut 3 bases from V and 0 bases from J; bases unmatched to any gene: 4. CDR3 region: CASSDAGGGSYNEQFF. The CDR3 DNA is TGCGCCAGCAGTGATGCGGGGGGAGGCTCCTACAATGAGCAGTTCTTC.

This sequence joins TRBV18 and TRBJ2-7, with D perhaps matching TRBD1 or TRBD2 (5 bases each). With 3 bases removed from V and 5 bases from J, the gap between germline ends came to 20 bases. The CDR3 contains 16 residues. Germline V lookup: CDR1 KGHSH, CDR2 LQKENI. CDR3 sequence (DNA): TGTGCCAGCTCACCTCGGGTCGGGGACGCTCGCCACGAGCAGTACTTC. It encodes CASSPRVGDARHEQYF.

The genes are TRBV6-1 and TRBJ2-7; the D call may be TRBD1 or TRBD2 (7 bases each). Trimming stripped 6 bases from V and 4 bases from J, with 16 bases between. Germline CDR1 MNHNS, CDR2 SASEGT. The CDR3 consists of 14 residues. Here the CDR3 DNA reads TGTGCCAGCAGGGAACCAGGGGGACTATACGAGCAGTACTTC. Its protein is CASREPGGLYEQYF.

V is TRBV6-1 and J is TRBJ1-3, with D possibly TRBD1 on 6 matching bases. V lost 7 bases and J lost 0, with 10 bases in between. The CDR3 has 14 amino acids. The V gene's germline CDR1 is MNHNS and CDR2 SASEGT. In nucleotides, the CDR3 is TGTGCCAGCACTGGACAGCTCTCTGGAAACACCATATATTTT. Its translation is CASTGQLSGNTIYF.

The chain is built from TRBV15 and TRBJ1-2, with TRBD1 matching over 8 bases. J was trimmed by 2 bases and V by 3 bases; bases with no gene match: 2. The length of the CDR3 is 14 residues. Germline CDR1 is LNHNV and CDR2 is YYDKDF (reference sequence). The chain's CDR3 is CATSRTGDNYGYTF. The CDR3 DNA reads TGTGCCACCAGCAGGACAGGGGACAACTATGGCTACACCTTC.

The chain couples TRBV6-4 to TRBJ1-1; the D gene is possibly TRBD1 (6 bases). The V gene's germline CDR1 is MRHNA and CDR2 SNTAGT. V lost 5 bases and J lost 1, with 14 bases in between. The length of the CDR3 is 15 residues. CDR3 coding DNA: TGTGCCAGCAGTTCACACGGGACACCGAACACTGAAGCTTTCTTT. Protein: CASSSHGTPNTEAFF.

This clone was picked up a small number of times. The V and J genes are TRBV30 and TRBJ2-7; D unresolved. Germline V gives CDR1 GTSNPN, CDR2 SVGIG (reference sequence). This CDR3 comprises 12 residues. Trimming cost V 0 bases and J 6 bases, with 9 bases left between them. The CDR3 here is CAWSVDLREQYF. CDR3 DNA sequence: TGTGCCTGGAGTGTAGACTTGCGCGAGCAGTACTTC. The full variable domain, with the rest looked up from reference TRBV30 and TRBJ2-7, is SQTIHQWPATLVQPVGSPLSLECTVEGTSNPNLYWYRQAAGRGLQLLFYSVGIGQISSEVPQNLSASRPQDRQFILSSKKLLLSDSGFYLCAWSVDLREQYFGPGTRLTVT.

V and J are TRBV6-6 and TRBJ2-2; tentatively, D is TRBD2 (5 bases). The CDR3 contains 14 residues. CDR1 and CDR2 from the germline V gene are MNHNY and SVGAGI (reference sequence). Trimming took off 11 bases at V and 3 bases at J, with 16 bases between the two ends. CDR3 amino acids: CAAKWEIDTGELFF. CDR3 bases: TGTGCCGCTAAATGGGAGATAGACACCGGGGAGCTGTTTTTT.